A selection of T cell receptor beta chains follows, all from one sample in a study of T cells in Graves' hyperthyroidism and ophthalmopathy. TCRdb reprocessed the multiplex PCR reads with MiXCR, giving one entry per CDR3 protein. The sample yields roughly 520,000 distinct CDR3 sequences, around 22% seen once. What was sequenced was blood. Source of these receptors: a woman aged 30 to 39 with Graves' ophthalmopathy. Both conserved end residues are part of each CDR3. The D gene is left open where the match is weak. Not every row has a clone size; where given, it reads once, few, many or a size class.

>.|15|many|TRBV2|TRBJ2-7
TGTGCCAGCAGTGATGCGGTCTCACCTCTCTACGAGCAGTACTTC
CASSDAVSPLYEQYF
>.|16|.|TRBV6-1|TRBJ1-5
TGTGCCAGCACTCGTACGACAGGCCGAGGGGGTCAGCCCCAGCATTTT
CASTRTTGRGGQPQHF
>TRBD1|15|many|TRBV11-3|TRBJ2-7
TGTGCCAGCAGCGTAACCGGGACAGGGGCATACGAGCAGTACTTC
CASSVTGTGAYEQYF
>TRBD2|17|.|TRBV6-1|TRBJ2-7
TGTGCCAGCAGTGAAGTACAGTACGGGAGGCCCCCCTACGAGCAGTACTTC
CASSEVQYGRPPYEQYF
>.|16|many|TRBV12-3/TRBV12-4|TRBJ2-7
TGTGCCAGCAGTTTAGGGACACGCACCAAATCCTACGAGCAGTACTTC
CASSLGTRTKSYEQYF
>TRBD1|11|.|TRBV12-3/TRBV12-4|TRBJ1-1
TGTGCCAGCAGCCGGGGACAGGGGGCTTTCTTT
CASSRGQGAFF
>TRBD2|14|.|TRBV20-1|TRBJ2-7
TGCAGTGCTAGGGCTAGCGGGGCAGCCTACGAGCAGTACTTC
CSARASGAAYEQYF
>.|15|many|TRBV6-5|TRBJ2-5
TGTGCCAGCGGGAGACCCCCGATCGTTCAAGAGACCCAGTACTTC
CASGRPPIVQETQYF
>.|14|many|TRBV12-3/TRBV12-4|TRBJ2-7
TGTGCCAGCAGTATAACAGGGCGTACCTACGAGCAGTACTTC
CASSITGRTYEQYF
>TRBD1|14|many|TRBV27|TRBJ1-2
TGTGCCAGCAGCCTCGGACAGGGTCCTGGCGGCTACACCTTC
CASSLGQGPGGYTF
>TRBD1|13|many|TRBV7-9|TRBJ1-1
TGTGCCAGCAGCGGGGACAGGTCCACTGAAGCTTTCTTT
CASSGDRSTEAFF
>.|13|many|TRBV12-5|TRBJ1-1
TGTGCTAGTGGCCTCGGTGGGAGCCCTGAAGCTTTCTTT
CASGLGGSPEAFF
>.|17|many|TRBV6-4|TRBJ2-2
TGTGCCAGCAGCGGAAAAGGGGGGTTAGCGAACACCGGGGAGCTGTTTTTT
CASSGKGGLANTGELFF
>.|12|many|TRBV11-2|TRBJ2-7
TGTGCCAGCAGCTTACAAAACCACGAGCAGTACTTC
CASSLQNHEQYF
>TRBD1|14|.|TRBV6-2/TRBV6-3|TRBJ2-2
TGTGCCAGCGGGGAGACAGGGAGCACCGGGGAGCTGTTTTTT
CASGETGSTGELFF
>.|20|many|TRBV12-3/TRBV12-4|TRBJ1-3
TGTGCCAGCAGTTTAATTTTCGGGGACCTACGGTCTCCCTCTGGAAACACCATATATTTT
CASSLIFGDLRSPSGNTIYF
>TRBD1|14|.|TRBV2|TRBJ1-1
TGTGCCAGCAGATCACAGGGGAGAAACACTGAAGCTTTCTTT
CASRSQGRNTEAFF
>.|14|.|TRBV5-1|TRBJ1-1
TGCGCCAGCAGCTCAAAGAGTGGGGGCACTGAAGCTTTCTTT
CASSSKSGGTEAFF
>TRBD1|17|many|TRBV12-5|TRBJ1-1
TGTGCTAGTGGTTTGGTAACCGACAGGGAATGGAACACTGAAGCTTTCTTT
CASGLVTDREWNTEAFF
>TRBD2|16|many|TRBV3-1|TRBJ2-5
TGTGCCAGCAGACCCCGATGGGCGGGGGAGCAAGAGACCCAGTACTTC
CASRPRWAGEQETQYF
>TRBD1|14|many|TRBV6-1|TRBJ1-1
TGTGCCAGCAGGCCAGGGGGCTCGAACACTGAAGCTTTCTTT
CASRPGGSNTEAFF
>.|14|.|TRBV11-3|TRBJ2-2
TGTGCCAGGTCAAGACAGGGACTTACCGGGGAGCTGTTTTTT
CARSRQGLTGELFF
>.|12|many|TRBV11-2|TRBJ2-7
TGTGCCAGCAGCTTAGATGACCCATCACCGTACTTC
CASSLDDPSPYF
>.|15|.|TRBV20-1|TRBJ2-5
TGCAGTGCTAGGGATCAGACAGAGGTCCAAGAGACCCAGTACTTC
CSARDQTEVQETQYF
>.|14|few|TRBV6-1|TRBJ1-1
TGTGCCAGCAGTGAAACAGGGCCTATCGCTGAAGCTTTCTTT
CASSETGPIAEAFF
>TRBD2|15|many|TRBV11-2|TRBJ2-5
TGTGCCAGCAGCTTACTAGCGGGGAGGCAAGAGACCCAGTACTTC
CASSLLAGRQETQYF
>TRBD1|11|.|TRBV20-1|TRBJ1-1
TGCAGTGCTCCCACAGGGGGTGAAGCTTTCTTT
CSAPTGGEAFF
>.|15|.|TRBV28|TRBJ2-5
TGTGCCAGCAGTTTAGGGGACGGGGCCGTAGAGACCCAGTACTTC
CASSLGDGAVETQYF
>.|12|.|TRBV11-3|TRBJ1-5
TGTGCCAGCAGCCCTGATGGGGGGGCCTACCATTTT
CASSPDGGAYHF
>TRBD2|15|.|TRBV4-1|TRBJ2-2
TGCGCCAGCAGCCCACTAGCGGGTAGGACCGGGGAGCTGTTTTTT
CASSPLAGRTGELFF
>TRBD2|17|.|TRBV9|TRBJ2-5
TGTGCCAGCAGCGTAGGACTAGCGGGAGGCAACCAAGAGACCCAGTACTTC
CASSVGLAGGNQETQYF
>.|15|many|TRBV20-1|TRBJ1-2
TGCAGTGCTAGAGAGTCTTTGCGGGGAAACTATGGCTACACCTTC
CSARESLRGNYGYTF
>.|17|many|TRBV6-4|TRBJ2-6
TGTGCCAGCAGTGCTCGGGACACTATCTCTGGGGCCAACGTCCTGACTTTC
CASSARDTISGANVLTF
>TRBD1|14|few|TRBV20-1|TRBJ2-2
TGCAGTGCTAGAGTTTCGACAGGGGCCGGGGAGCTGTTTTTT
CSARVSTGAGELFF
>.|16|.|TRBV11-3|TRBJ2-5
TGTGCCAGCAGCTTAGTGGCTAGCGCGACCCAAGAGACCCAGTACTTC
CASSLVASATQETQYF
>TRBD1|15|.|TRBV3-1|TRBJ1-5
TGTGCCAGCAGCCAAGATCAGGGGGCTGAACAGCCCCAGCATTTT
CASSQDQGAEQPQHF
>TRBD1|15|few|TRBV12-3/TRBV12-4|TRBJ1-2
TGTGCCAGCAGACCGGGACAGGGGGCGAGCTATGGCTACACCTTC
CASRPGQGASYGYTF
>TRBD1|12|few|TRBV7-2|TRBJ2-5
TGTGCCAGCAGTAAACAGGGGGCTGCCCAGTACTTC
CASSKQGAAQYF
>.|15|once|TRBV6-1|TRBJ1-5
TGTGCCAGCAGATTGGCAGGGGATAGCAATCAGCCCCAGCATTTT
CASRLAGDSNQPQHF
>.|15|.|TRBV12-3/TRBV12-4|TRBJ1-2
TGTGCCAGCAGTTTAAGGGGAGGCGGGGCTGTTGGCTACACCTTC
CASSLRGGGAVGYTF
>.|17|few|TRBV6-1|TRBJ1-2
TGTGCCAGCAGCCGGTGGACAGAGGCCACCACTAACTATGGCTACACCTTC
CASSRWTEATTNYGYTF
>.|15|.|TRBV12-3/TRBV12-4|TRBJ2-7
TGTGCCAGCAGACTGAGGGACGGGAGCTCCTACGAGCAGTACTTC
CASRLRDGSSYEQYF
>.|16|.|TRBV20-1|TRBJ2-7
TGCAGTGCTAGAGAGAGTGGCAGGGTGATCTCCTACGAGCAGTACTTC
CSARESGRVISYEQYF
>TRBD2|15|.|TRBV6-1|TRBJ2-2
TGTGCCAGCAGCTCCGGGAGGGCCAATGGCGGGGAGCTGTTTTTT
CASSSGRANGGELFF
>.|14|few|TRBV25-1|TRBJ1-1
TGTGCCAGCAGTGAATTTGGGGGGGGGACTGAAGCTTTCTTT
CASSEFGGGTEAFF
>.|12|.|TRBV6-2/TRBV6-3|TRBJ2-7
TGTGCCAGCGGGGACCCTCCCGGCGAGCAGTACTTC
CASGDPPGEQYF
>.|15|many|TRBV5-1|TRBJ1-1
TGCGCCAGCAGCTTGGCTCGGACGGTGAACACTGAAGCTTTCTTT
CASSLARTVNTEAFF
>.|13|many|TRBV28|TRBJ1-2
TGTGCCAGCACCGACACTCTGGTGCGTGGCTACACCTTC
CASTDTLVRGYTF
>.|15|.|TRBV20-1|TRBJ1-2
TGCAGTGCCAGAGAGGGGGGGAGTACGAGTCATGGCTACACCTTC
CSAREGGSTSHGYTF
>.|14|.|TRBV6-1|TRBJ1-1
TGTGCCAGCACCCGGGGGGGAGGAAACACTGAAGCTTTCTTT
CASTRGGGNTEAFF
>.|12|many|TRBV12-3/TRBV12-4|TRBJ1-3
TGTGCCAGCCAACTCGGGAGAAACACCATATATTTT
CASQLGRNTIYF
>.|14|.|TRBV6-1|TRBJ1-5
TGTGCCAGCAGGCCGACAAATCACGGTCAGCCCCAGCATTTT
CASRPTNHGQPQHF
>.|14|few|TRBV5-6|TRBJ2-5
TGTGCCAGCAGCTTGGGCGAGGGGGGCGGGACCCAGTACTTC
CASSLGEGGGTQYF
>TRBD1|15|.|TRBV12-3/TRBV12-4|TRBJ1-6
TGTGCCAGCAGCCCTACCGGGACAGGGGTTAATCCCCTCCACTTT
CASSPTGTGVNPLHF
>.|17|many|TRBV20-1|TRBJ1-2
TGCAGTGCTAGAGATTATCGGGTTAGGGGACAAATGCGACTGAACACCTTC
CSARDYRVRGQMRLNTF
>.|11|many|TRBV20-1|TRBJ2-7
TGCAGTGTTAGGGGGTGGTACGAGCAGTACTTC
CSVRGWYEQYF